This TCR beta chain was captured in a study of CD8+ T cells in alopecia areata. Note on this clone: As yet, its antigen is unknown.

The study's findings and limits: Tofacitinib delivered significant drops in scalp clonality and in expanded CD8+ clones among the top 100.

The sample's treatment: oral pan-JAK inhibitor, 5-10 mg twice daily. cDNA prepared by RNA extraction and subsequent reverse transcription served as the template for sequencing. Here immunoSEQ multiplex PCR was the method, and the copy in TCRdb shows in-frame clones only, minus some. Of approximately 180,000 clones detected, 50% to 75% appear once; the ten largest clones hold 16%. The CDR3 is 12 amino acids. The V gene's germline CDR1 is SNHLY and CDR2 FYNNEI. Trimming cost V 2 bases and J 9 bases, with 8 bases left between them. The TCR originated in a human donor with alopecia areata. The chain recombines TRBV2 with TRBJ2-1, with D unresolved. The material was CD4+ T cells sorted from blood, obtained at approximately week 55, from a patient treated with tofacitinib. For the CDR3, the DNA is TGTGCCAGCAGTGAACTAGAAACTGAGCAGTTCTTC. Its protein product is CASSELETEQFF.